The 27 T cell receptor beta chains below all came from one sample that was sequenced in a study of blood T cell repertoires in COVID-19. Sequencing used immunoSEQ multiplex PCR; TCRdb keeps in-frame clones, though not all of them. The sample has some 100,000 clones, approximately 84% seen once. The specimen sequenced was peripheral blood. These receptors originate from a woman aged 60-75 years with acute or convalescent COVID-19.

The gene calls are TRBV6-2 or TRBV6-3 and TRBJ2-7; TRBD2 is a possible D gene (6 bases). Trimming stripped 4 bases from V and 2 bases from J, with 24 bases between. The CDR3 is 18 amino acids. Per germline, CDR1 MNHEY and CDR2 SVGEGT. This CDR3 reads CASSFTGSSGTGPYEQYF. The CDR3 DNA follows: TGTGCCAGCAGTTTTACCGGGAGCTCTGGGACGGGGCCCTACGAGCAGTACTTC.

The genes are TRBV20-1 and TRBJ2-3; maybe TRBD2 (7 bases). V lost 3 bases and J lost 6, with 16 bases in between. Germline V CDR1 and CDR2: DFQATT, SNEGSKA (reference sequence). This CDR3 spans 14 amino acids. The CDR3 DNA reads TGCAGTGCTAGTGGGGGCGGGGGAGCTGATACGCAGTATTTT. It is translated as CSASGGGGADTQYF.

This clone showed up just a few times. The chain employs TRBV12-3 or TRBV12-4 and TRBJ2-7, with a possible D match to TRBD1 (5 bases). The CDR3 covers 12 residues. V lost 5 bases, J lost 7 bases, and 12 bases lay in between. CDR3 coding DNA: TGTGCCAGCAGTCCATACAGGAGTGAGCAGTACTTC. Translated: CASSPYRSEQYF.

The DNA of the CDR3 is TGTGCCTGGAGTGCCGACAGGGTAGTTAATGAGCAGTTCTTC. This gives the protein CAWSADRVVNEQFF. The chain recombines TRBV30 with TRBJ2-1; 7 nucleotides match TRBD1. The V gene end was trimmed by 1 base and the J gene end by 7 bases; junction bases not matched to a gene: 7. The CDR3 loop spans 14 amino acids. Germline loops: CDR1 GTSNPN, CDR2 SVGIG (reference sequence). The full variable domain, completed using reference TRBV30 and TRBJ2-1, is SQTIHQWPATLVQPVGSPLSLECTVEGTSNPNLYWYRQAAGRGLQLLFYSVGIGQISSEVPQNLSASRPQDRQFILSSKKLLLSDSGFYLCAWSADRVVNEQFFGPGTRLTVL.

The CDR3 DNA follows: TGTGCCAGTAGCCCCGTTGTGGGCTTGGAGGGTGAGCAGTTCTTC. It specifies CASSPVVGLEGEQFF. The genes are TRBV19 and TRBJ2-1; a weak D match, TRBD2 (6 bases). The CDR3 is made up of 15 amino acids. Trimming pared 6 bases from V and 9 bases from J, leaving 21 bases between. In germline, CDR1 is LNHDA, CDR2 SQIVND (reference sequence).

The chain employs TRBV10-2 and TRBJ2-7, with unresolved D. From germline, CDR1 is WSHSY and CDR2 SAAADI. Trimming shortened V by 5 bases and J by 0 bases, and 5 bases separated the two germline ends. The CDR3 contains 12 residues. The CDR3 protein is CASSTSSYEQYF. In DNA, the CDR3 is TGCGCCAGCAGTACCAGCTCCTACGAGCAGTACTTC.

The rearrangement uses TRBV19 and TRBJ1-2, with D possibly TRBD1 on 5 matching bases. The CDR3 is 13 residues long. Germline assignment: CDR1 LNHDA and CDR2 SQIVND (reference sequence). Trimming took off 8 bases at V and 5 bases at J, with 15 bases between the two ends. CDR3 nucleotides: TGTGCCAGTTGCCCTGAGACAGCGTATGGCTACACCTTC. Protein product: CASCPETAYGYTF.

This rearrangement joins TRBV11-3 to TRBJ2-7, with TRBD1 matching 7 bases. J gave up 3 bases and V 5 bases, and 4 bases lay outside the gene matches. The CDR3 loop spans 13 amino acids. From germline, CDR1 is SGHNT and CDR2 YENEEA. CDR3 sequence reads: CASSKGQVYEQYF. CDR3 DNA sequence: TGTGCCAGCAGCAAAGGACAGGTCTACGAGCAGTACTTC.

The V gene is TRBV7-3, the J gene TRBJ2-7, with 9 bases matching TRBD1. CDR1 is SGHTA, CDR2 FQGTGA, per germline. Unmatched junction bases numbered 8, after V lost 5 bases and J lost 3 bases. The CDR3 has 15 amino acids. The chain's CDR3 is CASSTSGTGFYEQYF. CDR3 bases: TGTGCCAGCAGCACATCCGGGACAGGGTTCTACGAGCAGTACTTC. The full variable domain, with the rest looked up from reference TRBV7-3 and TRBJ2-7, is GAGVSQTPSNKVTEKGKYVELRCDPISGHTALYWYRQSLGQGPEFLIYFQGTGAADDSGLPNDRFFAVRPEGSVSTLKIQRTERGDSAVYLCASSTSGTGFYEQYFGPGTRLTVT.

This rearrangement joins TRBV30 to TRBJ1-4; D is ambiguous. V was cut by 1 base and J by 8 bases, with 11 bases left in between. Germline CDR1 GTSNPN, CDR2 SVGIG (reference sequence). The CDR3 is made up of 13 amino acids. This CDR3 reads CAWSGGLREKLFF. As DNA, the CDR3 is TGTGCCTGGAGTGGAGGGCTGAGGGAAAAACTGTTTTTT.

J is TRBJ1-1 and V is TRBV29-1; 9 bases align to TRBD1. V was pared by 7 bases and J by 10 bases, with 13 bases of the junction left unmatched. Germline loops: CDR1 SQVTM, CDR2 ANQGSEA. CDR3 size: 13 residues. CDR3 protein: CSARGTGLIGAFF. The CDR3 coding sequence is TGCAGCGCTAGGGGGACAGGGCTCATAGGAGCTTTCTTT.

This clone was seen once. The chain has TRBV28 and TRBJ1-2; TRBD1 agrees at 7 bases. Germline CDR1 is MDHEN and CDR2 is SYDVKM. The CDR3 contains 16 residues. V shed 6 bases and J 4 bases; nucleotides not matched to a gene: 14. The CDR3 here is CASSPPRTGLPYGYTF. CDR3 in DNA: TGTGCCAGCAGCCCCCCCCGGACAGGACTGCCCTATGGCTACACCTTC.

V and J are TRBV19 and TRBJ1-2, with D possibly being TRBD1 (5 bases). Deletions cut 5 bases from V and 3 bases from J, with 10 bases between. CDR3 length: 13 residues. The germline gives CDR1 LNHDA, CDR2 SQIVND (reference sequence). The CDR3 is CASSGAVYYGYTF. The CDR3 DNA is TGTGCCAGTAGTGGGGCAGTTTACTATGGCTACACCTTC.

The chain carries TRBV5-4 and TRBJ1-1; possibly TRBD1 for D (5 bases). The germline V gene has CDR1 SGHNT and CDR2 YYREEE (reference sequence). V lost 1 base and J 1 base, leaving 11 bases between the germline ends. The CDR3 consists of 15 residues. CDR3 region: CASSLRPGRNTEAFF. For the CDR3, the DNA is TGTGCCAGCAGCTTGAGGCCAGGGCGGAACACTGAAGCTTTCTTT.

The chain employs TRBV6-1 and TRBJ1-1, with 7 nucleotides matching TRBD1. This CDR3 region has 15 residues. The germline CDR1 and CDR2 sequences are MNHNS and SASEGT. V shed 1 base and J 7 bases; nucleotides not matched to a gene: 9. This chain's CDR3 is CASSEGAGGADEAFF. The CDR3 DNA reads TGTGCCAGCAGTGAAGGGGCAGGGGGAGCCGATGAAGCTTTCTTT.

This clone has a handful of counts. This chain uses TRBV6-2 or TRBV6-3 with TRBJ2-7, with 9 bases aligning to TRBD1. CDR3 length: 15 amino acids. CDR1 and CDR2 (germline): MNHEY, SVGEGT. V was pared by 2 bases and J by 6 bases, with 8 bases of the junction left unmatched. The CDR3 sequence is CASSYPGQGSREQYF. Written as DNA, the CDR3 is TGTGCCAGCAGTTACCCTGGACAGGGGAGTCGCGAGCAGTACTTC.

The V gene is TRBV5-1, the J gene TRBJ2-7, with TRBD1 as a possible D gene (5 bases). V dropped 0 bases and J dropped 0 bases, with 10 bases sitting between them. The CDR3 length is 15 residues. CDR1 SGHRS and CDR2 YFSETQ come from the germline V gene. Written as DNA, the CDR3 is TGCGCCAGCAGCTTGGGACAGCAGTTCTCCTACGAGCAGTACTTC. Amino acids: CASSLGQQFSYEQYF.

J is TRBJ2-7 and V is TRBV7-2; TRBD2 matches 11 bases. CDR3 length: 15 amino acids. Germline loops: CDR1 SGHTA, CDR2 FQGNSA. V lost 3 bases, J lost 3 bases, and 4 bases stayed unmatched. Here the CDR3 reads CASSLRLAGSYEQYF. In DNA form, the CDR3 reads TGTGCCAGCAGCTTGAGACTAGCGGGGAGCTACGAGCAGTACTTC.

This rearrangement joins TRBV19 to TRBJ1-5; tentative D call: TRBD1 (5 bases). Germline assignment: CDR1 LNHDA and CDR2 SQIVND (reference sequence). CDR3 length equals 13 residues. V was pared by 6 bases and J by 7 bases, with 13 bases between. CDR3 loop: CASRAGRGQPQHF. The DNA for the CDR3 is TGTGCCAGTAGGGCAGGGCGTGGGCAGCCCCAGCATTTT.

CDR3 coding DNA: TGTGCCAGCAGCCCCGCCGACAGGGTTTCGGGCGAGCAGTTCTTC. Translating gives CASSPADRVSGEQFF. The chain links TRBV3-1 (or the pseudogene TRBV3-2) to TRBJ2-1, with 7 bases aligning to TRBD1. Per the germline V gene, CDR1 is LGHDT and CDR2 is YNNKEL (reference sequence). Unmatched junction bases numbered 13, after V lost 4 bases and J lost 10 bases. CDR3 length: 15 amino acids.

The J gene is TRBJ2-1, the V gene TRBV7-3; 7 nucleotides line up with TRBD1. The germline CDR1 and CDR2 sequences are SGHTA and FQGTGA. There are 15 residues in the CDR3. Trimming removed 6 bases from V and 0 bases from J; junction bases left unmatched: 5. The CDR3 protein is CASSRQGSSYNEQFF. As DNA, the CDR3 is TGTGCCAGCAGTCGACAGGGATCCTCCTACAATGAGCAGTTCTTC.

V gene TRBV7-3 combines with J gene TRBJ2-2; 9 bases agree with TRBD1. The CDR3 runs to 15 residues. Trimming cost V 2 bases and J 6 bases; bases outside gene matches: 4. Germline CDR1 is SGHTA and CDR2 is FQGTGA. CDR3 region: CASSLLGQGAGELFF. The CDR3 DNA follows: TGTGCCAGCAGCTTACTGGGACAGGGAGCCGGGGAGCTGTTTTTT.

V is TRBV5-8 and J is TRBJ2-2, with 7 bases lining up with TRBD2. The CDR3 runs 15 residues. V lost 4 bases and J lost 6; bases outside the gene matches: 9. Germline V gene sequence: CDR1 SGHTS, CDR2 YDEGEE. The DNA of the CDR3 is TGTGCCAGCAGCCGGGAGGCAGGGATGCCCGGGGAGCTGTTTTTT. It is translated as CASSREAGMPGELFF.

The CDR3 coding sequence is TGTGCCAGCTCACGCGGGACAGCAAATAACTATGGCTACACCTTC. Its protein is CASSRGTANNYGYTF. J is TRBJ1-2 and V is TRBV18; 7 nucleotides align to TRBD1. The germline V gene has CDR1 KGHSH and CDR2 LQKENI. CDR3 length: 15 residues. Trimming cost V 4 bases and J 1 base; bases outside gene matches: 6.

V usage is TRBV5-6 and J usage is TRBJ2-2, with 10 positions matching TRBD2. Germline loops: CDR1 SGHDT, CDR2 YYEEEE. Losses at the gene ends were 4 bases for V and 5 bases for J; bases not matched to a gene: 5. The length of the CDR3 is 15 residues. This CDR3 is CASSQVLAGTGELFF. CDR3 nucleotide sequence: TGTGCCAGCAGCCAAGTACTAGCGGGGACCGGGGAGCTGTTTTTT.

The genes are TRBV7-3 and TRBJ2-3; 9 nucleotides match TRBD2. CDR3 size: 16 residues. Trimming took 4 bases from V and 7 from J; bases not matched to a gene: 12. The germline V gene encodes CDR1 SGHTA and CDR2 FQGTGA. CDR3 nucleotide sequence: TGTGCCAGCAGCTCGCCGGGACTAGCTTCCCCTTATACGCAGTATTTT. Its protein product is CASSSPGLASPYTQYF.

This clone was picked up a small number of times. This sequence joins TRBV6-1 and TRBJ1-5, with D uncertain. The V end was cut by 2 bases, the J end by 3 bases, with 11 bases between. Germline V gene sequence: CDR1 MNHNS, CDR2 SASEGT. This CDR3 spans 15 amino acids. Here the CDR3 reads CASSETWQINQPQHF. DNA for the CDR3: TGTGCCAGCAGTGAAACCTGGCAGATCAATCAGCCCCAGCATTTT.